The rows below give T cell receptor beta chains drawn from one sample of a study of STAT5B mutations in CD4+ large granular lymphocyte leukemia. Profiling relied on immunoSEQ multiplex PCR, and the TCRdb table lists in-frame clones only, not all of them. The sample consists of some 45,000 clones, 80% to 90% of them appearing once. Source material: CD4+ T cells from blood buffy coats. These receptors originate from a human donor in good health. The CDR3 runs from the conserved cysteine through the conserved F or W. A D gene is named only where the DNA matches it firmly. Clone sizes are given selectively: once, few, many, or a class where the clone is expanded.

D gene: TRBD1; clone size: .; J gene: TRBJ1-2; V gene: TRBV9; CDR3 DNA: TGTGCCAGCAGCGCCACAGGGGATGGCTACACCTTC; CDR3 protein: CASSATGDGYTF
D gene: .; clone size: few; J gene: TRBJ1-5; V gene: TRBV28; CDR3 DNA: TGTGCCAGCAGTTCCCCGGCGGGACCGCTTAATCAGCCCCAGCATTTT; CDR3 protein: CASSSPAGPLNQPQHF
D gene: TRBD1; clone size: .; J gene: TRBJ2-7; V gene: TRBV5-1; CDR3 DNA: TGCGCCAGCAGCTCAGGAGACCGCAGGGGGTACGAGCAGTACTTC; CDR3 protein: CASSSGDRRGYEQYF
D gene: .; clone size: .; J gene: TRBJ1-1; V gene: TRBV6-6; CDR3 DNA: TGTGCCAGCAGTAAAGATGGCACTGAAGCTTTCTTT; CDR3 protein: CASSKDGTEAFF
D gene: TRBD2; clone size: .; J gene: TRBJ2-5; V gene: TRBV7-9; CDR3 DNA: TGTGCCAGCAGCTTAGGTCTAGCGGAGGAGACCCAGTACTTC; CDR3 protein: CASSLGLAEETQYF
D gene: TRBD1; clone size: .; J gene: TRBJ1-6; V gene: TRBV30; CDR3 DNA: TGTGCCTGGAGTGACAGGGGAAATTCACCCCTCCACTTT; CDR3 protein: CAWSDRGNSPLHF
D gene: TRBD1; clone size: .; J gene: TRBJ1-4; V gene: TRBV2; CDR3 DNA: TGTGCCAGCAGAATTACAGGGGGCGAAAATGAAAAACTGTTTTTT; CDR3 protein: CASRITGGENEKLFF
D gene: TRBD2; clone size: .; J gene: TRBJ2-3; V gene: TRBV7-2; CDR3 DNA: TGTGCCAGCAGTCCCCGACTAGCTAGTGATACGCAGTATTTT; CDR3 protein: CASSPRLASDTQYF
D gene: .; clone size: .; J gene: TRBJ2-2; V gene: TRBV4-3; CDR3 DNA: TGCGCCAGCAGCCAGAGTTTGGGCCAATACACCGGGGAGCTGTTTTTT; CDR3 protein: CASSQSLGQYTGELFF
D gene: .; clone size: .; J gene: TRBJ1-1; V gene: TRBV19; CDR3 DNA: TGTGCCAGTAGTATAAGCGGGACATACTTACTACGCGCTGAAGCTTTCTTT; CDR3 protein: CASSISGTYLLRAEAFF
D gene: .; clone size: .; J gene: TRBJ1-5; V gene: TRBV5-5; CDR3 DNA: TGTGCCAGCAGCTTGGCAGGGCAGGGGAATCAGCCCCAGCATTTT; CDR3 protein: CASSLAGQGNQPQHF
D gene: TRBD2; clone size: .; J gene: TRBJ2-2; V gene: TRBV2; CDR3 DNA: TGTGCCAGCAGTGAAGGGACTAGCGGGAGAGGCACCGGGGAGCTGTTTTTT; CDR3 protein: CASSEGTSGRGTGELFF
D gene: .; clone size: .; J gene: TRBJ2-3; V gene: TRBV7-2; CDR3 DNA: TGTGCCAGCAGCTCCTACAGCATTACAGATACGCAGTATTTT; CDR3 protein: CASSSYSITDTQYF
D gene: TRBD1; clone size: .; J gene: TRBJ1-4; V gene: TRBV30; CDR3 DNA: TGTGCCTGGTCCGACAGGGGAAGAGAAAAACTGTTTTTT; CDR3 protein: CAWSDRGREKLFF
D gene: .; clone size: .; J gene: TRBJ2-1; V gene: TRBV27; CDR3 DNA: TGTGCCAGCAGTTTAGAGGGGGGTTACAATGAGCAGTTCTTC; CDR3 protein: CASSLEGGYNEQFF
D gene: TRBD1; clone size: .; J gene: TRBJ1-5; V gene: TRBV4-1; CDR3 DNA: TGCGCCAGCAGCTTGCGGACAGGGAAAAATCAGCCCCAGCATTTT; CDR3 protein: CASSLRTGKNQPQHF
D gene: TRBD1; clone size: .; J gene: TRBJ1-2; V gene: TRBV18; CDR3 DNA: TGTGCCAGCTCACCTGCTACAGGGGGCACCTATGGCTACACCTTC; CDR3 protein: CASSPATGGTYGYTF
D gene: .; clone size: .; J gene: TRBJ1-5; V gene: TRBV5-1; CDR3 DNA: TGCGCCAGCAGCGAGGGAGGATCGAGGCCCCAGCATTTT; CDR3 protein: CASSEGGSRPQHF
D gene: TRBD2; clone size: .; J gene: TRBJ2-1; V gene: TRBV7-9; CDR3 DNA: TGTGCCAGCAGCTTAGGGACTAGCGGGAGGGGTGAGCAGTTCTTC; CDR3 protein: CASSLGTSGRGEQFF
D gene: .; clone size: .; J gene: TRBJ2-6; V gene: TRBV14; CDR3 DNA: TGTGCCAGCAGCCAACCAGGCCAGTCTGGGGCCAACGTCCTGACTTTC; CDR3 protein: CASSQPGQSGANVLTF
D gene: .; clone size: .; J gene: TRBJ1-5; V gene: TRBV7-2; CDR3 DNA: TGTGCCAGCAGCTTAGCTGACACCGGAAATCAGCCCCAGCATTTT; CDR3 protein: CASSLADTGNQPQHF
D gene: .; clone size: .; J gene: TRBJ2-1; V gene: TRBV6-6; CDR3 DNA: TGTGCCAGCACCATGGATAATGAGCAGTTCTTC; CDR3 protein: CASTMDNEQFF
D gene: .; clone size: .; J gene: TRBJ2-2; V gene: TRBV19; CDR3 DNA: TGTGCCAGTAGTATACAGGGATCCACCGGGGAGCTGTTTTTT; CDR3 protein: CASSIQGSTGELFF
D gene: .; clone size: .; J gene: TRBJ2-3; V gene: TRBV5-1; CDR3 DNA: TGCGCCAGCAGCTTGGCCGTAGGGGGGGTCTTGGCAGATACGCAGTATTTT; CDR3 protein: CASSLAVGGVLADTQYF
D gene: .; clone size: .; J gene: TRBJ1-6; V gene: TRBV5-1; CDR3 DNA: TGCGCCAGCAGCCCAGAGGGGTATTCACCCCTCCACTTT; CDR3 protein: CASSPEGYSPLHF
D gene: TRBD2; clone size: .; J gene: TRBJ2-1; V gene: TRBV13; CDR3 DNA: TGTGCCAGCAGCCCGGGGACTAGCGGATACAATGAGCAGTTCTTC; CDR3 protein: CASSPGTSGYNEQFF
D gene: .; clone size: .; J gene: TRBJ1-5; V gene: TRBV29-1; CDR3 DNA: TGCAGCGTGGGTTGGGGGGACGATCAGCCCCAGCATTTT; CDR3 protein: CSVGWGDDQPQHF
D gene: .; clone size: once; J gene: TRBJ2-2; V gene: TRBV7-2; CDR3 DNA: TGTGCCAGCAGCTTAGCGTTTGGGCCCGGGGAGCTGTTTTTT; CDR3 protein: CASSLAFGPGELFF
D gene: TRBD2; clone size: .; J gene: TRBJ2-1; V gene: TRBV7-2; CDR3 DNA: TGTGCCAGCAGCTCTAAAGAGGGACTAGCGGGAGGAGGGAATGAGCAGTTCTTC; CDR3 protein: CASSSKEGLAGGGNEQFF
D gene: .; clone size: .; J gene: TRBJ1-4; V gene: TRBV5-1; CDR3 DNA: TGCGCCAGCAGCTTGGTGGGTGAAAAACTGTTTTTT; CDR3 protein: CASSLVGEKLFF
D gene: TRBD2; clone size: .; J gene: TRBJ2-5; V gene: TRBV7-2; CDR3 DNA: TGTGCCAGCAGCTTAGACGGGAGGGAGACCCAGTACTTC; CDR3 protein: CASSLDGRETQYF
D gene: TRBD2; clone size: .; J gene: TRBJ2-3; V gene: TRBV4-1; CDR3 DNA: TGCGCCAGCAGCCAAGATTACTCAGGAGCGGGAGTATTAAGGACAGATACGCAGTATTTT; CDR3 protein: CASSQDYSGAGVLRTDTQYF
D gene: TRBD1; clone size: .; J gene: TRBJ1-5; V gene: TRBV10-3; CDR3 DNA: TGTGCCACGAAGGACAGGGAAAGTTCTAATCAGCCCCAGCATTTT; CDR3 protein: CATKDRESSNQPQHF
D gene: .; clone size: once; J gene: TRBJ1-3; V gene: TRBV23-1; CDR3 DNA: TGCGCCAGCAGTCAATCCCAAGCCCCCAGTTGTGGAAACACCATATATTTT; CDR3 protein: CASSQSQAPSCGNTIYF
D gene: TRBD2; clone size: .; J gene: TRBJ2-3; V gene: TRBV2; CDR3 DNA: TGTGCCAGCAGTGCGGGAGGGGAAGATACGCAGTATTTT; CDR3 protein: CASSAGGEDTQYF
D gene: .; clone size: .; J gene: TRBJ1-1; V gene: TRBV7-3; CDR3 DNA: TGTGCCAGCTTTCTATCAGGCGTCCTCATGAACACTGAAGCTTTCTTT; CDR3 protein: CASFLSGVLMNTEAFF
D gene: .; clone size: once; J gene: TRBJ1-2; V gene: TRBV20-1; CDR3 DNA: TGCAGTGCTAGATTTGGCTATGGCTACACCTTC; CDR3 protein: CSARFGYGYTF
D gene: TRBD1; clone size: few; J gene: TRBJ1-1; V gene: TRBV30; CDR3 DNA: TGTGCCTGCCTAAACAGGGGGAACACTGAAGCTTTCTTT; CDR3 protein: CACLNRGNTEAFF
D gene: TRBD1; clone size: .; J gene: TRBJ1-1; V gene: TRBV6-1; CDR3 DNA: TGTGCCAGCCAACAGGGGATTGGCACTGAAGCTTTCTTT; CDR3 protein: CASQQGIGTEAFF
D gene: TRBD2; clone size: .; J gene: TRBJ2-3; V gene: TRBV7-2; CDR3 DNA: TGTGCCAGCAGCTTAAGGACGAGCGGGAGGGCCACAGATACGCAGTATTTT; CDR3 protein: CASSLRTSGRATDTQYF
D gene: TRBD1; clone size: .; J gene: TRBJ1-2; V gene: TRBV27; CDR3 DNA: TGTGCCACAGGACAGGGTAACTATGGCTACACCTTC; CDR3 protein: CATGQGNYGYTF
D gene: .; clone size: .; J gene: TRBJ2-7; V gene: TRBV5-1; CDR3 DNA: TGCGCCAGCAGCTTGGCCACAAGTCCGTCCTACGAGCAGTACTTC; CDR3 protein: CASSLATSPSYEQYF
D gene: TRBD2; clone size: .; J gene: TRBJ2-1; V gene: TRBV10-2; CDR3 DNA: TGCGCCAGCAGGGTAGCGGGAGGCCACAATGAGCAGTTCTTC; CDR3 protein: CASRVAGGHNEQFF
D gene: TRBD1; clone size: few; J gene: TRBJ2-1; V gene: TRBV7-8; CDR3 DNA: TGTGCCAGCAGCTTGCAGGGGACAGCGTATGAGCAGTTCTTC; CDR3 protein: CASSLQGTAYEQFF
D gene: .; clone size: .; J gene: TRBJ1-2; V gene: TRBV18; CDR3 DNA: TGTGCCAGCTCACCATCAGACAGTTACTATGGCTACACCTTC; CDR3 protein: CASSPSDSYYGYTF
D gene: TRBD2; clone size: .; J gene: TRBJ2-2; V gene: TRBV29-1; CDR3 DNA: TGCAGCGTTCGGGGACTAGCGGCGAACACCGGGGAGCTGTTTTTT; CDR3 protein: CSVRGLAANTGELFF
D gene: .; clone size: .; J gene: TRBJ2-7; V gene: TRBV10-2; CDR3 DNA: TGCGCCAGCAGTATGTATGGCGAAGGGGGATTCGAGCAGTACTTC; CDR3 protein: CASSMYGEGGFEQYF
D gene: .; clone size: once; J gene: TRBJ1-4; V gene: TRBV7-8; CDR3 DNA: TGTGCCAGCAGCTTAGCAAAGGAAGGTGGAAAACTGTTTTTT; CDR3 protein: CASSLAKEGGKLFF
D gene: .; clone size: .; J gene: TRBJ2-3; V gene: TRBV5-6; CDR3 DNA: TGTGCCAGCAGACCTTGGGGGGAGGCAGATACGCAGTATTTT; CDR3 protein: CASRPWGEADTQYF
D gene: .; clone size: .; J gene: TRBJ2-1; V gene: TRBV7-3; CDR3 DNA: TGTGCCAGCAGCGCCAGGGTAGACAATGAGCAGTTCTTC; CDR3 protein: CASSARVDNEQFF